This TCR beta chain was sequenced during a study of metastatic and nonmetastatic thyroid tumors. Across the study: Repertoires from blood and tumor or nodule tissue of malignant and benign thyroid patients were compared. General study points: Malignant tumors reportedly showed significantly higher TCR beta diversity than benign nodules in both blood and tumor.

Relative to its sample, this clone is medium-sized. The target antigen is unknown. CDR3 size: 12 residues. CDR1 LNHDA and CDR2 SQIVND come from the germline V gene (reference sequence). Deletions cut 7 bases from V and 3 bases from J, with 9 bases between. With MiXCR, TCRdb called clones anew from the PCR reads. Of about 21,000 clones detected, 15% to 20% appear once; the ten largest clones hold around 21%. Until they underwent thyroid surgery, no patient had received any treatment. This TCR came from a male donor with papillary thyroid cancer or a benign thyroid nodule (not recorded which). Some clones in this sample may be carry-over from other donors' samples. The gene calls are TRBV19 and TRBJ1-2, with a weak D call TRBD1 (6 bases). Input material: blood. The CDR3 loop is CASKQGYYGYTF. CDR3 sequence (DNA): TGTGCCAGTAAACAGGGCTACTATGGCTACACCTTC.